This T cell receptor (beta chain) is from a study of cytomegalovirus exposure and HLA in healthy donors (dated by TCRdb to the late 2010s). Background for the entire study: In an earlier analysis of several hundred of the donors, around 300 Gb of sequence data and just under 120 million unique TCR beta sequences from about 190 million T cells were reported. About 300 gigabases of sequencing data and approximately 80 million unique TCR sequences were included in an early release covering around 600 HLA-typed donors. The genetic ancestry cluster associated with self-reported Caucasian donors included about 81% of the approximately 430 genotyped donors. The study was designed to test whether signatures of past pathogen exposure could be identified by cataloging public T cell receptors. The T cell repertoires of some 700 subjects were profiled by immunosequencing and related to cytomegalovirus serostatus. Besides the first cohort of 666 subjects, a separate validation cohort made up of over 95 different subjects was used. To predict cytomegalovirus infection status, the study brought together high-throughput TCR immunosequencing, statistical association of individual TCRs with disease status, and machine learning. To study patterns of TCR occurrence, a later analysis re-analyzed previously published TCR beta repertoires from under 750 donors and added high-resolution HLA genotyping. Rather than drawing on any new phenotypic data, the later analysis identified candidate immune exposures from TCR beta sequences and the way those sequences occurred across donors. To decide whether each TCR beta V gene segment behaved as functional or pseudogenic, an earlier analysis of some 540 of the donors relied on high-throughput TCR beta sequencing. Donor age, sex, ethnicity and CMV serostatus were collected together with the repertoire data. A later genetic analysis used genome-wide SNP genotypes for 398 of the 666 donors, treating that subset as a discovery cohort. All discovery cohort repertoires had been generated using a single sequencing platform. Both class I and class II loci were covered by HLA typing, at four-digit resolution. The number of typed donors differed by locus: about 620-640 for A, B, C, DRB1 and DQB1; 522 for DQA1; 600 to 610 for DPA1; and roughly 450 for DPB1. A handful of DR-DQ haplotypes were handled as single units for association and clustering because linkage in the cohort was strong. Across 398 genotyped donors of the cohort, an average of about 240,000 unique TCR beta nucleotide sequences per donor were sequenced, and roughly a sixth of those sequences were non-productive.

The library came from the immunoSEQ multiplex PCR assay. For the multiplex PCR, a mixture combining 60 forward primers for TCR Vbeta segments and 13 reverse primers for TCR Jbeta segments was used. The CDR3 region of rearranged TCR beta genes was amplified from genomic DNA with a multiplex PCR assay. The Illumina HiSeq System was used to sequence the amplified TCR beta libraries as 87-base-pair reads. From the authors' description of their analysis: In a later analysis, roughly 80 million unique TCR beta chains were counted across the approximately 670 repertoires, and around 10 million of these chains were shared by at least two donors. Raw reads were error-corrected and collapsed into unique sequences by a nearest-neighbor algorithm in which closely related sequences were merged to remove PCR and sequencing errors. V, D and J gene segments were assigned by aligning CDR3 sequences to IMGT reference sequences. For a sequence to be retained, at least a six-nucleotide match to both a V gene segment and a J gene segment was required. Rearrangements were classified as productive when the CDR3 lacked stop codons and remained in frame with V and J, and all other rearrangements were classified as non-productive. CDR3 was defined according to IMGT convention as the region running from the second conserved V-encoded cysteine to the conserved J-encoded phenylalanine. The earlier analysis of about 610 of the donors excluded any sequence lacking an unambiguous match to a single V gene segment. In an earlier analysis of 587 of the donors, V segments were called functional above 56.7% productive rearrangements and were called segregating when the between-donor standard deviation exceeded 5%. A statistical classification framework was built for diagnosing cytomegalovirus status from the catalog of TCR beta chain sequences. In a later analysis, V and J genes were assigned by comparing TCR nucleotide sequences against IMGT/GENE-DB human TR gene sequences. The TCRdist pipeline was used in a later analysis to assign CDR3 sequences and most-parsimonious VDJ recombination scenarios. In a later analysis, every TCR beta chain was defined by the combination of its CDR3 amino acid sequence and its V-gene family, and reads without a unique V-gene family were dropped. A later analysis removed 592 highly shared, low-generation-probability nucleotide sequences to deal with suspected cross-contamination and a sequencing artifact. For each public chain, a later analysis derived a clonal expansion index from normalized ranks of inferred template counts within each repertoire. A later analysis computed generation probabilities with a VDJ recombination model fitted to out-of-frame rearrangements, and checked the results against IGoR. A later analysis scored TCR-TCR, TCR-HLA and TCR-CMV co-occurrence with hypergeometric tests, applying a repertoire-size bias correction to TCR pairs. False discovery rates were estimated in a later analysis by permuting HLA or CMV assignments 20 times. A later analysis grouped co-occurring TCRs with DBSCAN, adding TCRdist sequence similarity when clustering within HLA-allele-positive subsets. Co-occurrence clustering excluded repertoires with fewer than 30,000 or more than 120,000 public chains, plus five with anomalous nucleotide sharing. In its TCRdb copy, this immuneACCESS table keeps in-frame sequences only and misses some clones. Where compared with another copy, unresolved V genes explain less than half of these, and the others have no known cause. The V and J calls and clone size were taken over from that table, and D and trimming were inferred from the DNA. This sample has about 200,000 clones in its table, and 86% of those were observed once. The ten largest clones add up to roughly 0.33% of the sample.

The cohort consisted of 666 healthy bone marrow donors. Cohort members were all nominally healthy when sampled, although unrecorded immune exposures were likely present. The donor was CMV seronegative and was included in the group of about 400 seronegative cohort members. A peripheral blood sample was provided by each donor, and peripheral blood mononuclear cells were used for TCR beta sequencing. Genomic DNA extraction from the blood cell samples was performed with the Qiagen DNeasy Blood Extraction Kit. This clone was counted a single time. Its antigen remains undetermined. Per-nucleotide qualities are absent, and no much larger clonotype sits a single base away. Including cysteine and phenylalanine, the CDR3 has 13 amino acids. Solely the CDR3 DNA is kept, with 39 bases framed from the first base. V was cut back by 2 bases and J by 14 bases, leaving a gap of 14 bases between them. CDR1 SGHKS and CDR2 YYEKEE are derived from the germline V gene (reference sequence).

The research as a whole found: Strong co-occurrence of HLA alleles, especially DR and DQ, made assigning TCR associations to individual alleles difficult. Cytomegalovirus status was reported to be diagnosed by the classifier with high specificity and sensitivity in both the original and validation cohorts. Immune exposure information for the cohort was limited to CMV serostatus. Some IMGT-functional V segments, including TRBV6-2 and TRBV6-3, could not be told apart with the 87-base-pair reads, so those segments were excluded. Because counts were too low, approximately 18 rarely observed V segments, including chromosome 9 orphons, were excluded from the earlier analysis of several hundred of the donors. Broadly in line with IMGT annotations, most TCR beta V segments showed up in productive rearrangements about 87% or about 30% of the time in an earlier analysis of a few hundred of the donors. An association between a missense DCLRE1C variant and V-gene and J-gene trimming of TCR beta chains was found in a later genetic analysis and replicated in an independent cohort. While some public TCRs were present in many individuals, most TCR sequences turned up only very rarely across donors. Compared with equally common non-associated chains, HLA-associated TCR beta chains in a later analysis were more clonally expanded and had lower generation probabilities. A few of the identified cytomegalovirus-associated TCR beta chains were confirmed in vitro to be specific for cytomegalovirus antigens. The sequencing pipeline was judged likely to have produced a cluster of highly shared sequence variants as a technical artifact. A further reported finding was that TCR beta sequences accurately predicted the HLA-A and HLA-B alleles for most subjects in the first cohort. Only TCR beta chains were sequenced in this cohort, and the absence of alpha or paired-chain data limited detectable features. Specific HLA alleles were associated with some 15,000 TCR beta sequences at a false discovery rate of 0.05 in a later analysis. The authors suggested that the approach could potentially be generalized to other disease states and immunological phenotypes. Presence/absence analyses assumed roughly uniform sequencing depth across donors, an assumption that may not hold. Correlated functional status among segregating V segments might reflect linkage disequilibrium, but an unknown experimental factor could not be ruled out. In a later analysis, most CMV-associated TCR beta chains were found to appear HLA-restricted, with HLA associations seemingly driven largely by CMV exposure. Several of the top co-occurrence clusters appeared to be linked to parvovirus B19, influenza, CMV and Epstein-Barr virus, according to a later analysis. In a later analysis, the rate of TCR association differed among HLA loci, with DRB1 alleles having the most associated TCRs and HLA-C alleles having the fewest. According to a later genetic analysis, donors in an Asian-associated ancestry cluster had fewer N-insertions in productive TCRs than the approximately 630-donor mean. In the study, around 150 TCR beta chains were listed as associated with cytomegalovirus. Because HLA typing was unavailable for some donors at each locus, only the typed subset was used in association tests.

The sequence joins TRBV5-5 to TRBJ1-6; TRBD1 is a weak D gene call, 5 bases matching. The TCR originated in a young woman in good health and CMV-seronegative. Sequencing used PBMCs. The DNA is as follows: TGTGCCAGCAGCTTAGGGCCCCCGGGGGCCCTCCACTTT. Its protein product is CASSLGPPGALHF.